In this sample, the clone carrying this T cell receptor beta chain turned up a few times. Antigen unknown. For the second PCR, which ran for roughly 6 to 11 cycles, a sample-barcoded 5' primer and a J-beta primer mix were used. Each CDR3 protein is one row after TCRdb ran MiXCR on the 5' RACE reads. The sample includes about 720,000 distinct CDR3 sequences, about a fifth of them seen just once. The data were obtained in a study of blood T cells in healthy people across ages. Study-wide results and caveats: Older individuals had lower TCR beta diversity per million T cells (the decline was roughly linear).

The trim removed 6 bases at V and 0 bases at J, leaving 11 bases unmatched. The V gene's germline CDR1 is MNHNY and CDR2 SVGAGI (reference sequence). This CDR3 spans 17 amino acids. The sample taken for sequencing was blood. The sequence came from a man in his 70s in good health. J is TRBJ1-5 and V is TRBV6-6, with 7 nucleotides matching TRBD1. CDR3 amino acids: CASRNPDRTNSNQPQHF. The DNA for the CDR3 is TGTGCCAGCAGGAATCCGGACAGGACAAATAGCAATCAGCCCCAGCATTTT.